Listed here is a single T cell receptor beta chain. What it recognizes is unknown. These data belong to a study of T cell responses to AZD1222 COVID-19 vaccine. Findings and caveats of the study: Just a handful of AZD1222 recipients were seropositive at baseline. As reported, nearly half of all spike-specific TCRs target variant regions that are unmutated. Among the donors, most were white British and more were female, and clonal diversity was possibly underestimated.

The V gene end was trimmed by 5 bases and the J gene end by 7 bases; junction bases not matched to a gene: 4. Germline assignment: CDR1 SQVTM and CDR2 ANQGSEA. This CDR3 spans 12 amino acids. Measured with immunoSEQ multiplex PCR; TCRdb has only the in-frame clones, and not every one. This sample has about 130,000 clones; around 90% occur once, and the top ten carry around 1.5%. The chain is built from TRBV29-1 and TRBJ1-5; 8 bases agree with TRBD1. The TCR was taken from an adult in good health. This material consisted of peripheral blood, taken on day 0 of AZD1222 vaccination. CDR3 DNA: TGCAGCGTTCTGACAGGGGACCAGCCCCAGCATTTT. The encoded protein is CSVLTGDQPQHF.